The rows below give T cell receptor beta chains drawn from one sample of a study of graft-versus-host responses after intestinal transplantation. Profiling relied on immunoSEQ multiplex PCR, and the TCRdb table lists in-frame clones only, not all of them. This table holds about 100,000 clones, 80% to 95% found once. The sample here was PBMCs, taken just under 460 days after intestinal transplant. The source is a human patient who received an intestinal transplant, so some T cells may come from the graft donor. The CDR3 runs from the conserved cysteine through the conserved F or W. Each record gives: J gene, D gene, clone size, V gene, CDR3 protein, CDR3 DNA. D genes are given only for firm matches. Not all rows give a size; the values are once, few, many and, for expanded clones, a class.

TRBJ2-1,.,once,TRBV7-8,CASSPVRALLYNEQFF,TGTGCCAGCAGCCCGGTTAGGGCCCTACTCTACAATGAGCAGTTCTTC
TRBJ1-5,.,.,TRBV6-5,CASSYSTAYQPQHF,TGTGCCAGCAGTTACTCGACGGCCTATCAGCCCCAGCATTTT
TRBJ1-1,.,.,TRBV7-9,CASSLVDTTNTEAFF,TGTGCCAGCAGCTTAGTCGACACGACGAACACTGAAGCTTTCTTT
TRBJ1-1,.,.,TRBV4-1,CASSTQGWGTEAFF,TGCGCCAGCAGCACCCAGGGTTGGGGCACTGAAGCTTTCTTT
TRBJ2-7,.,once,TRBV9,CASSKGLNYEQYF,TGTGCCAGCAGCAAAGGACTAAACTACGAGCAGTACTTC
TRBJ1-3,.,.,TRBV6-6,CASSASKPSGNTIYF,TGTGCCAGCAGTGCCAGTAAACCCTCTGGAAACACCATATATTTT
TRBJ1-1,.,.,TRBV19,CASKEGTTNTEAFF,TGTGCCAGTAAGGAGGGGACTACTAACACTGAAGCTTTCTTT
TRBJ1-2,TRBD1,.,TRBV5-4,CASSLGTGGYGYTF,TGTGCCAGCAGCTTGGGGACAGGGGGTTATGGCTACACCTTC
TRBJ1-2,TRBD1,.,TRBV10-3,CAISEDRGYYGYTF,TGTGCCATCAGTGAGGACAGGGGGTACTATGGCTACACCTTC
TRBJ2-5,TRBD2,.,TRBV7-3,CASSPGGEGETQYF,TGTGCCAGCAGCCCGGGAGGCGAGGGAGAGACCCAGTACTTC
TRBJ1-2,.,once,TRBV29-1,CSVGEGPAGRANYGYTF,TGCAGCGTGGGAGAAGGTCCGGCAGGCCGAGCTAACTATGGCTACACCTTC
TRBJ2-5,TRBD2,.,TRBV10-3,CAISGGKETQYF,TGTGCCATCAGCGGGGGGAAAGAGACCCAGTACTTC
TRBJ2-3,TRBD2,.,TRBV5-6,CASTVLAANTDTQYF,TGTGCCAGCACCGTACTAGCGGCAAACACAGATACGCAGTATTTT
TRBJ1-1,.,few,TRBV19,CASSIGKNTEAFF,TGTGCCAGTAGTATAGGGAAGAACACTGAAGCTTTCTTT
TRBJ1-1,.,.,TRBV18,CASRRSGLNTEAFF,TGTGCCAGCCGCCGGAGCGGGTTGAACACTGAAGCTTTCTTT
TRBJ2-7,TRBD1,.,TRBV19,CASSPGQVPYEQYF,TGTGCCAGTAGCCCGGGACAGGTCCCTTACGAGCAGTACTTC
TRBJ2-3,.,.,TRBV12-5,CASGLEVYTQYF,TGTGCTAGTGGTTTGGAAGTGTATACGCAGTATTTT
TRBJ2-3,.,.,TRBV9,CASSGPGPTSTDTQYF,TGTGCCAGCAGCGGACCGGGACCCACCAGCACAGATACGCAGTATTTT
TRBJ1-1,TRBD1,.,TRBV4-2,CASSQDLLLTGPFTEAFF,TGTGCCAGCAGCCAAGATCTGCTTTTGACAGGGCCTTTCACTGAAGCTTTCTTT
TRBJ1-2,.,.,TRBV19,CASSHPTRMRRQNGYTF,TGTGCCAGTAGCCACCCTACACGGATGCGGAGGCAGAATGGCTACACCTTC
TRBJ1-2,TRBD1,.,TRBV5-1,CASRKGGPPDGYTF,TGCGCCAGCAGGAAAGGGGGCCCGCCCGATGGCTACACCTTC
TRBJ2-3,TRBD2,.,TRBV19,CASSQERGGHSDTQYF,TGTGCCAGTAGCCAGGAGCGGGGGGGCCATTCAGATACGCAGTATTTT
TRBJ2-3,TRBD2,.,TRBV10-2,CASTRLAGGTDTQYF,TGCGCCAGCACCAGACTAGCGGGGGGCACAGATACGCAGTATTTT
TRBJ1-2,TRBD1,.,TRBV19,CASSPRTGPNYGYTF,TGTGCCAGTAGTCCACGGACAGGTCCGAACTATGGCTACACCTTC
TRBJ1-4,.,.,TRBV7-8,CASSLARFDPANEKLFF,TGTGCCAGCAGCCTAGCCCGCTTTGATCCGGCTAATGAAAAACTGTTTTTT
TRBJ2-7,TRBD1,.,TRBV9,CASSVRQGAQFPEQYF,TGTGCCAGCAGCGTAAGGCAGGGGGCCCAATTCCCCGAGCAGTACTTC
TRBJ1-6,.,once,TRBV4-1,CASSQDTGEDYNSPLHF,TGCGCCAGCAGCCAAGATACGGGGGAGGACTATAATTCACCCCTCCACTTT
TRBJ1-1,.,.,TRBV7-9,CASSRGAEAFF,TGTGCCAGCAGCCGAGGCGCTGAAGCTTTCTTT
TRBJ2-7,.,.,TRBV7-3,CASSLWDTYEQYF,TGTGCCAGCAGCTTATGGGACACTTACGAGCAGTACTTC
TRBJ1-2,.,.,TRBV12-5,CASGFGGNYGYTF,TGTGCTAGTGGTTTTGGGGGTAACTATGGCTACACCTTC
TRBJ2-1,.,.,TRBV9,CASSVWSGDEQFF,TGTGCCAGCAGCGTCTGGAGCGGCGATGAGCAGTTCTTC
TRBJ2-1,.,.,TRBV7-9,CASSGGQSYNEQFF,TGTGCCAGCAGTGGGGGGCAGTCCTACAATGAGCAGTTCTTC
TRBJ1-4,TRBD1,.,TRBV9,CASSGDRVDEKLFF,TGTGCCAGCAGCGGTGACAGGGTGGACGAAAAACTGTTTTTT
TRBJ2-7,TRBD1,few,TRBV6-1,CASSEPYRGYEQYF,TGTGCCAGCAGTGAACCGTACAGGGGCTACGAGCAGTACTTC
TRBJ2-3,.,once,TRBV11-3,CASSLGGGPTDTQYF,TGTGCCAGCAGCTTAGGAGGGGGGCCCACAGATACGCAGTATTTT
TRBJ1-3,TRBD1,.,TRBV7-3,CASSLEGASGNTIYF,TGTGCCAGCAGCTTAGAGGGGGCGTCGGGAAACACCATATATTTT
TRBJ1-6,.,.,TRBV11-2,CASSSGGPFPSSYNSPLHF,TGTGCCAGCAGCTCCGGCGGACCCTTTCCAAGCTCCTATAATTCACCCCTCCACTTT
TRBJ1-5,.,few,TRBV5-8,CASSFDSNQPQHF,TGTGCCAGCAGCTTTGACAGCAATCAGCCCCAGCATTTT
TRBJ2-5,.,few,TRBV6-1,CASSVGQDWRETQYF,TGTGCCAGCAGTGTAGGGCAGGATTGGCGAGAGACCCAGTACTTC
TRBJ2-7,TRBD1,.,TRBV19,CASSTGQGTHEQYF,TGTGCCAGTAGTACCGGACAGGGCACCCACGAGCAGTACTTC
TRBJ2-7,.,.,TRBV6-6,CASSYSRSQMYEQYF,TGTGCCAGCAGTTACTCCAGGTCCCAGATGTACGAGCAGTACTTC